Listed here are 29 T cell receptor beta chains from one sample, sequenced in a study of PD-L1 blockade in urothelial cancer. Noted time point: pretreatment peripheral blood. TCRdb's copy holds only in-frame clones and misses some; the assay was immunoSEQ multiplex PCR. The sample has about 95,000 clones, 90% seen once; the top ten hold around 1.5%. The source material was PBMCs, sampled around atezolizumab (anti-PD-L1) treatment. The receptor set was obtained from a man in his sixties with urothelial cancer.

V is TRBV11-2 and J is TRBJ2-7; TRBD1 matches 7 bases. The V and J ends lost 3 bases and 3 bases, in that order; junction bases with no gene match: 5. The V gene's germline CDR1 is SGHAT and CDR2 FQNNGV. This CDR3 has 14 amino acids. The CDR3 coding sequence is TGTGCCAGCAGCTTCTCAGGGACAGTCTACGAGCAGTACTTC. Its protein is CASSFSGTVYEQYF.

CDR3 sequence: CASSLDTTDTQYF. The CDR3 region has the DNA TGTGCCAGCAGCTTAGACACAACAGATACGCAGTATTTT. The chain combines TRBV5-4 with TRBJ2-3; D ambiguous. V lost 2 bases, J lost 3 bases, and 7 bases lay in between. CDR1 and CDR2 from the germline V gene are SGHNT and YYREEE (reference sequence). This CDR3 region has 13 residues.

The chain joins TRBV9 to TRBJ2-3, with TRBD2 identical over 10 bases. The germline CDR1 and CDR2 sequences are SGDLS and YYNGEE. The CDR3 sequence is 15 residues long. The junction had 4 bases not matched to a gene; V was cut back by 0 bases and J by 6 bases. The CDR3 DNA reads as TGTGCCAGCAGCGTAGCCCCTAGCGGGAGCGATACGCAGTATTTT. This sequence encodes CASSVAPSGSDTQYF. Combining the CDR3 with reference TRBV9 and TRBJ2-3 gives the whole variable domain DSGVTQTPKHLITATGQRVTLRCSPRSGDLSVYWYQQSLDQGLQFLIQYYNGEERAKGNILERFSAQQFPDLHSELNLSSLELGDSALYFCASSVAPSGSDTQYFGPGTRLTVL.

This clone appeared a few times. This chain connects TRBV29-1 to TRBJ1-2; a possible D gene is TRBD1 (5 bases). This CDR3 is 11 amino acids long. Trimming pared 4 bases from V and 8 bases from J, leaving 11 bases between. Germline assignment: CDR1 SQVTM and CDR2 ANQGSEA. CDR3 loop: CSVGGRGGYTF. The CDR3 bases are TGCAGCGTTGGGGGAAGGGGCGGCTACACCTTC.

The chain carries TRBV11-2 and TRBJ2-7; 10 bases fit TRBD1. Germline V CDR1 and CDR2: SGHAT, FQNNGV. There are 16 residues in the CDR3. V gave up 6 bases and J gave up 4 bases; unmatched junction bases: 12. The CDR3 protein is CASSSIRTGGLYEQYF. The DNA for the CDR3 is TGTGCCAGCAGTTCTATACGGACAGGGGGTTTGTACGAGCAGTACTTC.

This clone was counted once. The chain employs TRBV28 and TRBJ2-2, with 11 bases fitting TRBD2. The CDR3 runs to 16 residues. J was trimmed by 4 bases and V by 8 bases; bases with no gene match: 9. The germline V gene has CDR1 MDHEN and CDR2 SYDVKM. The CDR3 sequence is CASWLAGGIGTGELFF. The CDR3 DNA is TGTGCCAGCTGGCTAGCGGGGGGCATCGGCACCGGGGAGCTGTTTTTT.

This sequence joins TRBV6-1 and TRBJ2-1; 14 nucleotides agree with TRBD2. The V and J ends lost 6 bases and 10 bases, in that order; junction bases with no gene match: 8. The CDR3 is 15 residues long. Germline CDR1 reads MNHNS; CDR2 reads SASEGT. This chain's CDR3 is CASRTGLAGVREQFF. CDR3 sequence (DNA): TGTGCCAGCAGGACGGGACTAGCGGGAGTGCGAGAGCAGTTCTTC.

This sequence joins TRBV9 and TRBJ2-1; 13 bases are shared with TRBD2. This CDR3 contains 15 residues. Germline CDR1 is SGDLS and CDR2 is YYNGEE. V shed 0 bases, J shed 6 bases, and the junction held 0 bases outside the gene matches. CDR3 protein: CASSVGTSGGNEQFF. The CDR3 DNA reads TGTGCCAGCAGCGTAGGGACTAGCGGGGGCAATGAGCAGTTCTTC.

The rearrangement links TRBV19 to TRBJ1-2; D gene uncertain. CDR1 and CDR2 from the germline V gene are LNHDA and SQIVND (reference sequence). V lost 6 bases and J 11 bases, leaving 19 bases between the germline ends. This CDR3 is built from 13 residues. The CDR3 bases are TGTGCCAGTAGCCCCTTGCGCCGTCCCGTTTACACCTTC. Its protein product is CASSPLRRPVYTF.

The V call is TRBV4-2, the J call TRBJ2-2; 12 bases match TRBD2. V shed 0 bases, J shed 5 bases, and the junction held 4 bases outside the gene matches. The V gene's germline CDR1 is LGHNA and CDR2 YNFKEQ. The CDR3 contains 17 residues. The CDR3 loop reads CASSQELAGGSTGELFF. In DNA form, the CDR3 reads TGTGCCAGCAGCCAAGAACTAGCGGGGGGTAGTACCGGGGAGCTGTTTTTT.

The J gene is TRBJ2-5, the V gene TRBV10-3, with no clear D. CDR3 length equals 14 residues. Germline values: CDR1 ENHRY, CDR2 SYGVKD. Trimming took off 3 bases at V and 1 base at J, with 9 bases between the two ends. The CDR3 DNA is TGTGCCATCAGTGAATCAATGGCCCAAGAGACCCAGTACTTC. It translates to CAISESMAQETQYF.

This chain connects TRBV6-1 to TRBJ2-7; TRBD1 aligns across 8 bases. V shed 0 bases and J 3 bases; nucleotides not matched to a gene: 4. Germline CDR1 and CDR2: MNHNS and SASEGT. The CDR3 extends over 15 amino acids. CDR3 in DNA: TGTGCCAGCAGTGAAGCCGACAGGGGTGGCTACGAGCAGTACTTC. This encodes CASSEADRGGYEQYF.

This chain connects TRBV2 to TRBJ2-5, with 8 nucleotides matching TRBD1. V lost 4 bases, J lost 4 bases, and 5 bases stayed unmatched. The length of the CDR3 is 14 residues. CDR1 is SNHLY, CDR2 FYNNEI, per germline. This CDR3 reads CASSVQGARETQYF. In DNA form, the CDR3 reads TGTGCCAGCAGTGTCCAGGGGGCGAGAGAGACCCAGTACTTC.

The CDR3 DNA follows: TGCGCCAGCAGCTTGTCCGATGAGCAGTTCTTC. Amino acid sequence: CASSLSDEQFF. The gene calls are TRBV5-1 and TRBJ2-1; D is ambiguous. Trimming left V 1 base short and J 8 bases short, with 4 bases between. The CDR3 totals 11 residues. Germline V CDR1 and CDR2: SGHRS, YFSETQ.

The gene calls are TRBV28 and TRBJ2-7; D ambiguous. This CDR3 spans 13 amino acids. Germline assignment: CDR1 MDHEN and CDR2 SYDVKM. Trimming cost V 3 bases and J 5 bases, with 11 bases left between them. The chain's CDR3 is CASSFRGVDEQYF. CDR3 in DNA: TGTGCCAGCAGTTTCCGCGGAGTAGACGAGCAGTACTTC. Based on the CDR3 plus reference TRBV28 and TRBJ2-7, the full variable domain is DVKVTQSSRYLVKRTGEKVFLECVQDMDHENMFWYRQDPGLGLRLIYFSYDVKMKEKGDIPEGYSVSREKKERFSLILESASTNQTSMYLCASSFRGVDEQYFGPGTRLTVT.

V usage is TRBV27 and J usage is TRBJ2-2; the match to TRBD1 covers 11 bases. From germline, CDR1 is MNHEY and CDR2 SMNVEV (reference sequence). V lost 6 bases and J lost 4; bases outside the gene matches: 7. CDR3 size: 16 residues. The CDR3 DNA reads as TGTGCCAGCAGCTTTGGGACAGGGGGTACCACCGGGGAGCTGTTTTTT. Protein: CASSFGTGGTTGELFF.

The rearrangement joins TRBV18 to TRBJ2-1; 8 bases align to TRBD1. CDR3 length: 12 residues. V gave up 5 bases and J gave up 13 bases; unmatched junction bases: 7. Germline-derived CDR1 and CDR2 are KGHSH and LQKENI. DNA for the CDR3: TGTGCCAGCTCAGACCCGACAGGGGACCAGTTCTTC. Translated: CASSDPTGDQFF.

The V and J genes are TRBV28 and TRBJ2-1; 9 nucleotides align to TRBD2. The CDR3 totals 13 residues. Germline values: CDR1 MDHEN, CDR2 SYDVKM. Trimming took 6 bases from V and 5 from J; bases not matched to a gene: 2. The CDR3 bases are TGTGCCAGCAGCTTAGCGGGAGACAATGAGCAGTTCTTC. It yields the protein CASSLAGDNEQFF.

This sequence joins TRBV6-5 and TRBJ2-5; TRBD2 matches at 7 bases. J gave up 1 base and V 6 bases, and 8 bases lay outside the gene matches. Germline CDR1 reads MNHEY; CDR2 reads SVGAGI. This CDR3 contains 15 residues. CDR3 coding DNA: TGTGCCAGCAGCCGGTCCGGGGGGACCCAAGAGACCCAGTACTTC. This gives the protein CASSRSGGTQETQYF.

The chain carries TRBV5-8 and TRBJ2-1, with 10 bases that match TRBD2. This CDR3 comprises 15 residues. Germline V gives CDR1 SGHTS, CDR2 YDEGEE. The trim removed 3 bases at V and 0 bases at J, leaving 0 bases unmatched. The CDR3 DNA is TGTGCCAGCAGCTCTAGCGGGAGCTCCTACAATGAGCAGTTCTTC. Translating gives CASSSSGSSYNEQFF.

The sample holds one count of this clone. This chain joins TRBV19 and TRBJ1-4; D call uncertain. This CDR3 is 15 amino acids long. Looked up from germline, CDR1 is LNHDA and CDR2 is SQIVND (reference sequence). V was trimmed by 5 bases and J by 8 bases, leaving 18 bases between them. CDR3 in DNA: TGTGCCAGTAGTCTTTCCCCCCCCGCGGGGGAAAAACTGTTTTTT. This encodes CASSLSPPAGEKLFF.

The chain links TRBV5-1 to TRBJ2-5; TRBD1 matches at 8 bases. Per the germline V gene, CDR1 is SGHRS and CDR2 is YFSETQ. Trimming took 4 bases from V and 1 from J; bases not matched to a gene: 6. This CDR3 contains 15 residues. The CDR3: CASSTGQGSQETQYF. CDR3 DNA: TGCGCCAGCAGCACCGGACAGGGATCCCAAGAGACCCAGTACTTC.

The rearrangement joins TRBV19 to TRBJ2-3; 11 bases fit TRBD2. The CDR3 consists of 17 residues. Trimming removed 3 bases from V and 0 bases from J; junction bases left unmatched: 5. CDR1 and CDR2 (germline): LNHDA, SQIVND (reference sequence). CDR3: CASSIPWTSGSTDTQYF. In nucleotides, the CDR3 is TGTGCCAGTAGTATTCCATGGACTAGCGGGAGCACAGATACGCAGTATTTT.

The V gene is TRBV19, the J gene TRBJ2-5, with D perhaps matching TRBD2 (6 bases). This CDR3 spans 14 amino acids. Germline loops: CDR1 LNHDA, CDR2 SQIVND (reference sequence). The ends were cut back, 3 bases at V and 2 bases at J, with 10 bases in the middle. The CDR3 DNA sequence: TGTGCCAGTAGTATGGGGGGTGGGCAAGAGACCCAGTACTTC. Its protein product is CASSMGGGQETQYF.

The count of this clone is one. This chain connects TRBV5-6 to TRBJ2-7; perhaps TRBD1 as D (6 bases). In germline, CDR1 is SGHDT, CDR2 YYEEEE. The V gene lost 7 bases and the J gene lost 3 bases, with 20 bases spanning the gap. CDR3 length: 15 amino acids. CDR3 region: CASGSKRQAHYEQYF. CDR3 nucleotides: TGTGCCAGCGGAAGCAAAAGACAGGCCCACTACGAGCAGTACTTC.

Written as DNA, the CDR3 is TGTGCCAGCAGTGAAAATACCGGGACAGGGGATGGCTACACCTTC. As protein: CASSENTGTGDGYTF. This chain links TRBV6-1 with TRBJ1-2; 10 positions match TRBD1. J was trimmed by 6 bases and V by 2 bases; bases with no gene match: 6. This CDR3 contains 15 residues. Germline CDR1 and CDR2: MNHNS and SASEGT.

The chain joins TRBV11-3 to TRBJ2-1; unclear D gene. The CDR3 runs 14 residues. Germline CDR1 and CDR2: SGHNT and YENEEA. The V gene lost 6 bases and the J gene lost 0 bases, with 9 bases spanning the gap. CDR3 coding DNA: TGTGCCAGCAGTTTCGCGAGCTCCTACAATGAGCAGTTCTTC. Its protein is CASSFASSYNEQFF.

This clone was found once. The chain links TRBV5-1 to TRBJ2-3; D possibly corresponds to TRBD2 (7 bases). Germline CDR1 reads SGHRS; CDR2 reads YFSETQ. This CDR3 has 17 amino acids. Trimming stripped 1 base from V and 6 bases from J, with 21 bases between. CDR3 amino acids: CASSLSGGASPYDTQYF. For the CDR3, the DNA is TGCGCCAGCAGCTTGTCTGGGGGGGCGTCCCCCTACGATACGCAGTATTTT.

The chain has TRBV7-9 and TRBJ2-7; the D gene is possibly TRBD1 (5 bases). Germline-derived CDR1 and CDR2 are SEHNR and FQNEAQ (reference sequence). The V end was cut by 2 bases, the J end by 0 bases, with 14 bases between. This CDR3 has 16 residues. The CDR3: CASSLSLTANSYEQYF. As DNA, the CDR3 is TGTGCCAGCAGCTTATCTTTGACAGCGAACTCCTACGAGCAGTACTTC.